This T cell receptor (beta chain) was profiled in a study of early T cells in non-severe SARS-CoV-2 infection. Study outcomes and limitations: Reliance on VDJdb matching favored anti-spike CD8 responses; private and CD4 specificities were missed.

The V and J ends lost 4 bases and 2 bases, in that order; junction bases with no gene match: 8. Germline-derived CDR1 and CDR2 are SGHTA and FQGNSA. There are 17 residues in the CDR3. Each cDNA molecule carried a unique molecular identifier. TCRdb redid the calling of the 5' RACE reads with MiXCR, one entry per CDR3 protein. The sample comprises over 45,000 distinct CDR3 sequences, under 7.5% of which are singletons, and approximately 6.3% rests with the top ten. Worth noting for this clonotype: The antigen is undetermined.

Sequences were derived from whole blood, sampled at baseline. The source of this sequence is an adult who was a healthcare worker with PCR-confirmed SARS-CoV-2 infection or an uninfected control (not recorded which). The V gene is TRBV7-2, the J gene TRBJ2-3; 11 nucleotides agree with TRBD1. CDR3 sequence reads: CASSSSGTGGSTDTQYF. In DNA form, the CDR3 reads TGTGCCAGCAGCTCATCCGGGACAGGGGGATCCACAGATACGCAGTATTTT.